These T cell receptor beta chains were read from a single sample in a study of cytomegalovirus exposure and HLA in healthy donors. Clones were sequenced by immunoSEQ multiplex PCR, and TCRdb holds only the in-frame ones, with some missing. The top ten hold less than 8% of the sample, which has approximately 90,000 clones, 85% seen once. Material: PBMCs. These receptors all come from a man between 35 and 55 years old in good health and CMV-seropositive. The CDR3 runs from the conserved cysteine through the conserved F or W. Fields, in order: J gene, D gene, clone size, V gene, CDR3 DNA, CDR3 protein. The D gene is left open where the match is weak. Only part of the rows carry a size: once, few, many, or a class if the clone is expanded.

>TRBJ2-7|TRBD1|-|TRBV7-2
TGTGCCAGCAGCTTAGAGGGGGCAGGCTACGAGCAGTACTTC
CASSLEGAGYEQYF
>TRBJ1-5|-|-|TRBV19
TGTGCCACCACACACGAGGCCCAAACGCGTGGCAATCAGCCCCAGCATTTT
CATTHEAQTRGNQPQHF
>TRBJ2-5|-|-|TRBV11-2
TGTGCCAGCAGCTGGGGGGGCGGGGAGACCCAGTACTTC
CASSWGGGETQYF
>TRBJ1-5|-|-|TRBV2
TGTGCCAGCAATCGGGTTGAGGGCAATCAGCCCCAGCATTTT
CASNRVEGNQPQHF
>TRBJ2-7|-|-|TRBV6-5
TGTGCCAGCAAGTCGGGGGAGAGGACGTACGAGCAGTACTTC
CASKSGERTYEQYF
>TRBJ2-7|-|-|TRBV20-1
TGCAGTGCTAGAGATCACAGCGAGCAGTACTTC
CSARDHSEQYF
>TRBJ1-5|-|-|TRBV30
TGTGCCTGGAGTACAGGGAGCAATCAGCCCCAGCATTTT
CAWSTGSNQPQHF
>TRBJ1-1|-|once|TRBV30
TGTGCCTGGCTTTGGAACACTGAAGCTTTCTTT
CAWLWNTEAFF
>TRBJ1-1|-|-|TRBV7-2
TGTGCCAGCAGCCGTCAGGGAAACACGAACACTGAAGCTTTCTTT
CASSRQGNTNTEAFF
>TRBJ2-1|-|-|TRBV11-2
TGTGCCAGCAGCTCAACTAGAGGAAAGAATGAGCAGTTCTTC
CASSSTRGKNEQFF
>TRBJ2-7|TRBD2|-|TRBV15
TGTGCCACCGGGAAAGCGGGAGGAGCCTACGAGCAGTACTTC
CATGKAGGAYEQYF